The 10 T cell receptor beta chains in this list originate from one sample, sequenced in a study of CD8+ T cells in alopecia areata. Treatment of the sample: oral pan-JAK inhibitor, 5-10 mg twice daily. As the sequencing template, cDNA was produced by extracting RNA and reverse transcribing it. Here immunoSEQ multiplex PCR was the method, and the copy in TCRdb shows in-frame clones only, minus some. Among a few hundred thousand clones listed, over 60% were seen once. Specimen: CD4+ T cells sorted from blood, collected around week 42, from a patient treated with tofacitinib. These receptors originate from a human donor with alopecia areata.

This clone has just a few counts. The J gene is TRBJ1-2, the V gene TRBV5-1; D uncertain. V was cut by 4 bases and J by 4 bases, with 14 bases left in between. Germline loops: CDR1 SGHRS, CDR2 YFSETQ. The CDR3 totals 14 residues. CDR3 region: CASSPSWASYGYTF. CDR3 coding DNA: TGCGCCAGCAGCCCCTCCTGGGCATCCTATGGCTACACCTTC.

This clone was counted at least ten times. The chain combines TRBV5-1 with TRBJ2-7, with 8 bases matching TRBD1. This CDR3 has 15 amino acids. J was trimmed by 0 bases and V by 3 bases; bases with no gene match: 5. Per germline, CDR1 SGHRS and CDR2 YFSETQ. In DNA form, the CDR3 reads TGCGCCAGCAGCTCACAGGGGGATCCCTCCTACGAGCAGTACTTC. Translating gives CASSSQGDPSYEQYF.

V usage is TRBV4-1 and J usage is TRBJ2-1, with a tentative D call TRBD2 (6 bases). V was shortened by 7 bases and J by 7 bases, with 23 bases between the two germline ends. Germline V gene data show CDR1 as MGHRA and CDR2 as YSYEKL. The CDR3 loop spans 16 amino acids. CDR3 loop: CASTTRSAGTVNEQFF. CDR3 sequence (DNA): TGCGCCAGCACCACTCGCTCGGCAGGGACTGTGAATGAGCAGTTCTTC.

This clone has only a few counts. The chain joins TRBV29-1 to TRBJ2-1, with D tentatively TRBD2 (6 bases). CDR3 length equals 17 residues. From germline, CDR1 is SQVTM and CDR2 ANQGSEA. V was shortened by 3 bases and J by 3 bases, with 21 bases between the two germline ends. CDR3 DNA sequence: TGCAGCGTTGAGGCCCGGGTGGGGGGTCATGTCTACAATGAGCAGTTCTTC. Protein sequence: CSVEARVGGHVYNEQFF.

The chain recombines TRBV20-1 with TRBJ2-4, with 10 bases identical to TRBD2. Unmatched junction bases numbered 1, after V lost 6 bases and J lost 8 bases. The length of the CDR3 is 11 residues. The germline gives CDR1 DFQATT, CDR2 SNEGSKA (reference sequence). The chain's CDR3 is CSAGTSDIQYF. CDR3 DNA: TGCAGTGCCGGGACTAGCGACATTCAGTACTTC.

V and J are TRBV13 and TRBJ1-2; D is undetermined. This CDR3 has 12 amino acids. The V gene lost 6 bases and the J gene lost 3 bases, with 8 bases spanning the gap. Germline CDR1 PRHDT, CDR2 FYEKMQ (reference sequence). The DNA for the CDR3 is TGTGCCAGCAGGCGGGGTGACTATGGCTACACCTTC. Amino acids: CASRRGDYGYTF.

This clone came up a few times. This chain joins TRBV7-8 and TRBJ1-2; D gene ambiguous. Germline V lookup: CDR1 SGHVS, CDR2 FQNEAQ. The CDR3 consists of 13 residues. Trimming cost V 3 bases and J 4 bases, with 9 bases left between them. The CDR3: CASSLASLYGYTF. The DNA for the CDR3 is TGTGCCAGCAGCTTGGCCAGCCTCTATGGCTACACCTTC.

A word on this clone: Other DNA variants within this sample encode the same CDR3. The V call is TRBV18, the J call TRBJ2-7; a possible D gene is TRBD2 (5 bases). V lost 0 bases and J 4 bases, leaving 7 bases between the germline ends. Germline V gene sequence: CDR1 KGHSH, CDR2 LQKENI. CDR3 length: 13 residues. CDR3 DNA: TGTGCCAGCTCACCACCAGGGAGTTACGAGCAGTACTTC. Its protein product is CASSPPGSYEQYF.

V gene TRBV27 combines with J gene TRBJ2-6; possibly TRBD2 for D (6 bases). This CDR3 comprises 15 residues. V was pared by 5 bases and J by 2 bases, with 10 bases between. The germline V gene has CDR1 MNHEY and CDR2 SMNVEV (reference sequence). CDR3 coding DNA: TGTGCCAGCAGTCGCATAGCGGCTGGGGCCAACGTCCTGACTTTC. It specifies CASSRIAAGANVLTF.

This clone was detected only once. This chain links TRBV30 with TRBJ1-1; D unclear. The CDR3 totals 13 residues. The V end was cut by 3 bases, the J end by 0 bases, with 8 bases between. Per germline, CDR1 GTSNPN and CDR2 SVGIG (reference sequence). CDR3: CAWSRQMNTEAFF. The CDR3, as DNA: TGTGCCTGGAGCCGGCAGATGAACACTGAAGCTTTCTTT.